The 12 T cell receptor beta chains presented below share a single source sample, sequenced in a study of T-cell reconstitution after alpha-beta-depleted transplantation in children. Unique molecular identifiers were used in preparing the TCRbeta library. TCRdb reprocessed the PCR reads via MiXCR and lists one record per CDR3 protein. Among about 500,000 distinct CDR3 sequences, about 31% were seen once, and the ten largest hold around 2.3%. This specimen was PBMCs from the stem cell graft donor, taken from the stem cell graft. The receptor source for this set is a human donor who donated a stem cell graft to a child with aplastic anemia.

This sequence joins TRBV19 and TRBJ2-2; perhaps D is TRBD1 or TRBD2 (5 bases each). The CDR3 has 15 residues. Trimming pared 8 bases from V and 0 bases from J, leaving 13 bases between. Germline V gives CDR1 LNHDA, CDR2 SQIVND (reference sequence). CDR3 region: CASRARDPNTGELFF. CDR3 nucleotides: TGTGCCAGTCGGGCCCGGGACCCGAACACCGGGGAGCTGTTTTTT.

The chain carries TRBV29-1 and TRBJ2-3; 8 bases align to TRBD1. Per germline, CDR1 SQVTM and CDR2 ANQGSEA. The CDR3 loop spans 15 amino acids. With V trimmed by 4 bases and J by 0 bases, 6 bases remained unmatched. CDR3: CSVGFTGGSTDTQYF. CDR3 nucleotides: TGCAGCGTTGGATTTACAGGGGGTAGCACAGATACGCAGTATTTT.

This clonotype was counted at least ten times. The genes are TRBV10-1 and TRBJ2-7; D might be TRBD2 (8 bases). The V gene lost 4 bases and the J gene lost 5 bases, with 15 bases spanning the gap. This CDR3 contains 14 residues. Germline CDR1 reads WNHNN; CDR2 reads SYGVQD (reference sequence). The CDR3 region has the DNA TGCGCCAGCAGTGGGGGACTAGGGGGCCACGAGCAGTACTTC. This gives the protein CASSGGLGGHEQYF.

The sample holds a few counts of this clonotype. This sequence joins TRBV20-1 and TRBJ1-2, with 7 bases identical to TRBD1. This CDR3 is 12 amino acids long. Germline trimming cut 3 bases from V and 8 bases from J; bases unmatched to any gene: 6. CDR1 and CDR2 (germline): DFQATT, SNEGSKA (reference sequence). The DNA of the CDR3 is TGCAGTGCTAGGACAGGGATTCGGGGCTACACCTTC. Amino acids: CSARTGIRGYTF.

There are a few counts of this clonotype. V usage is TRBV20-1 and J usage is TRBJ2-1; tentatively, D is TRBD2 (6 bases). Germline V gene data show CDR1 as DFQATT and CDR2 as SNEGSKA (reference sequence). Trimming removed 1 base from V and 4 bases from J, with 8 bases in between. CDR3 length equals 13 residues. Here the CDR3 DNA reads TGCAGTGCTAGAGTAGCGGATTACAATGAGCAGTTCTTC. Translated, it gives CSARVADYNEQFF.

The chain couples TRBV12-3 or TRBV12-4 to TRBJ1-5, with D hard to call. The CDR3 contains 15 residues. Deletions cut 6 bases from V and 2 bases from J, with 14 bases between. CDR3 coding DNA: TGTGCCAGCAGCCAGTGGCAGGATGGCAATCAGCCCCAGCATTTT. Encoded protein: CASSQWQDGNQPQHF.

The V call is TRBV9, the J call TRBJ2-1; the match to TRBD2 covers 15 bases. Per the germline V gene, CDR1 is SGDLS and CDR2 is YYNGEE. The CDR3 consists of 18 residues. The junction had 10 bases not matched to a gene; V was cut back by 4 bases and J by 5 bases. The CDR3 region has the DNA TGTGCCAGCAGCCCGCCGGGACTAGCGGGAGGCAGGGACAATGAGCAGTTCTTC. Protein product: CASSPPGLAGGRDNEQFF.

In this sample, this clonotype turned up a few times. The chain uses TRBV20-1 and TRBJ1-1, with D unresolved. Trimming took off 6 bases at V and 0 bases at J, with 20 bases between the two ends. The CDR3 contains 16 residues. The germline V gene encodes CDR1 DFQATT and CDR2 SNEGSKA (reference sequence). CDR3 residues: CSASLRWQNMNTEAFF. For the CDR3, the DNA is TGCAGTGCCTCACTAAGGTGGCAGAACATGAACACTGAAGCTTTCTTT.

The rearrangement uses TRBV6-2 or TRBV6-3 and TRBJ1-3; no definite D call. The CDR3 runs to 15 residues. Germline V gives CDR1 MNHEY, CDR2 SVGEGT. Trimming removed 4 bases at V and 0 bases at J, with 10 bases between. The CDR3 coding sequence is TGTGCCAGCAGTTCGGACGGACTCTCTGGAAACACCATATATTTT. Protein sequence: CASSSDGLSGNTIYF.

The rearrangement links TRBV20-1 to TRBJ1-1, with D perhaps TRBD1 (6 bases). Trimming stripped 0 bases from V and 3 bases from J, with 14 bases between. This CDR3 spans 15 amino acids. Germline values: CDR1 DFQATT, CDR2 SNEGSKA (reference sequence). This CDR3 reads CSARDPEGGDTEAFF. The CDR3 DNA reads TGCAGTGCTAGAGATCCGGAGGGGGGAGACACTGAAGCTTTCTTT.

The chain carries TRBV7-9 and TRBJ1-6; a weak D match, TRBD1 (5 bases). Trimming stripped 3 bases from V and 7 bases from J, with 13 bases between. The length of the CDR3 is 15 residues. Germline lookup yields CDR1 SEHNR and CDR2 FQNEAQ (reference sequence). In nucleotides, the CDR3 is TGTGCCAGCAGCTTCGGGGCAGGGTACAATTCACCCCTCCACTTT. Translated: CASSFGAGYNSPLHF.

This clonotype was seen a few times. The V gene is TRBV9, the J gene TRBJ2-1; maybe TRBD2 (5 bases). V was trimmed by 0 bases and J by 8 bases, leaving 9 bases between them. CDR3 length equals 13 residues. Germline V gene lookup returns CDR1 SGDLS and CDR2 YYNGEE. Written as DNA, the CDR3 is TGTGCCAGCAGCGTAGCGGGAAGCGATGAGCAGTTCTTC. Translation gives CASSVAGSDEQFF.